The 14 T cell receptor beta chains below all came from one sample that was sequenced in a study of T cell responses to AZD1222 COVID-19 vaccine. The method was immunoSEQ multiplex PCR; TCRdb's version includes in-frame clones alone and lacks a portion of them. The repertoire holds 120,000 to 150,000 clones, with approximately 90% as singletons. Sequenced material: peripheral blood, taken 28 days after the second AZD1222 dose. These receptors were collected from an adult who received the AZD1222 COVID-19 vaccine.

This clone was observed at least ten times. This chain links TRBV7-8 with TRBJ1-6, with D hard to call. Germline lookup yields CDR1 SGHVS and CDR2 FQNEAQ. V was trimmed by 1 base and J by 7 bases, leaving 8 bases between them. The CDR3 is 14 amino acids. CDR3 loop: CASSLGGGNSPLHF. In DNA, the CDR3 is TGTGCCAGCAGCTTAGGGGGAGGGAATTCACCCCTCCACTTT.

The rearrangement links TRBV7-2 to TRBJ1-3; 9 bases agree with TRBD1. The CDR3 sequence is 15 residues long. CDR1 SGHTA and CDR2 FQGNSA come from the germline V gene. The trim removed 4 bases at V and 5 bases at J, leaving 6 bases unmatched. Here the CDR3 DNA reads TGTGCCAGCAGCTCGGGACAGGGAGGACGAAACACCATATATTTT. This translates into CASSSGQGGRNTIYF.

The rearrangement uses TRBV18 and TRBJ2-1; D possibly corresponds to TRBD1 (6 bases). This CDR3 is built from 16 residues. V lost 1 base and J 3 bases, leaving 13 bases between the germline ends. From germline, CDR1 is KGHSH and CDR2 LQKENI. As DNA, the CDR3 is TGTGCCAGCTCACCACGAGGGCAGGGGCGCTACAATGAGCAGTTCTTC. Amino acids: CASSPRGQGRYNEQFF.

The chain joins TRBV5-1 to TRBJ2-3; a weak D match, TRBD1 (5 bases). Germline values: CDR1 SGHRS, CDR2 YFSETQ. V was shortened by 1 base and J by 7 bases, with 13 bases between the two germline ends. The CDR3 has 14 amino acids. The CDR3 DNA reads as TGCGCCAGCAGCTTGACAGGCTTACTGTATACGCAGTATTTT. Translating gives CASSLTGLLYTQYF. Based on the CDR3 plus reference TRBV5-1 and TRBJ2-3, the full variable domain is KAGVTQTPRYLIKTRGQQVTLSCSPISGHRSVSWYQQTPGQGLQFLFEYFSETQRNKGNFPGRFSGRQFSNSRSEMNVSTLELGDSALYLCASSLTGLLYTQYFGPGTRLTVL.

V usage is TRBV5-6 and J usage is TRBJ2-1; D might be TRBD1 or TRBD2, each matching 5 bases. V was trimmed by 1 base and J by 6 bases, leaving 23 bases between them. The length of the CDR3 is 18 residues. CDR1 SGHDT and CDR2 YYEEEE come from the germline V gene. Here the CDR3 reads CASSLSWGSLRFRNEQFF. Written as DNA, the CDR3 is TGTGCCAGCAGCTTGTCATGGGGGAGCCTCCGGTTCCGCAATGAGCAGTTCTTC.

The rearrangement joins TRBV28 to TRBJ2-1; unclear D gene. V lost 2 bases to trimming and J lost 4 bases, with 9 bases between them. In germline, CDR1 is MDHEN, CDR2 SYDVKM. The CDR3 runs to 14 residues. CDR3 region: CASSLVTDYNEQFF. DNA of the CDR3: TGTGCCAGCAGTTTAGTGACGGATTACAATGAGCAGTTCTTC.

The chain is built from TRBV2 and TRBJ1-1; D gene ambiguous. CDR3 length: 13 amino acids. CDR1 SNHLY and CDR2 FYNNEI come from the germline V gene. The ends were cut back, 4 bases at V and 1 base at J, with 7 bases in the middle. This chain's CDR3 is CASSVPGNTEAFF. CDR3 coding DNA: TGTGCCAGCAGTGTGCCGGGGAACACTGAAGCTTTCTTT.

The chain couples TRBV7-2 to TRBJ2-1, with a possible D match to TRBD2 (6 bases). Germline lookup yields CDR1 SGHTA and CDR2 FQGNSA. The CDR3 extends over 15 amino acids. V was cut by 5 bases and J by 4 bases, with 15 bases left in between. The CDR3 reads CASSPGDFAYNEQFF. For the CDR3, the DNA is TGTGCCAGCAGCCCCGGGGACTTCGCTTACAATGAGCAGTTCTTC.

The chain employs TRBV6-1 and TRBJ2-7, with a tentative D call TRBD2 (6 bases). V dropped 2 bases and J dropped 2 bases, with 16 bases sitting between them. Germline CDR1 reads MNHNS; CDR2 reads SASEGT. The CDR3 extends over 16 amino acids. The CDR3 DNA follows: TGTGCCAGCAGTGAATTTTCCGGGGGTGAAGCCTACGAGCAGTACTTC. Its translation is CASSEFSGGEAYEQYF.

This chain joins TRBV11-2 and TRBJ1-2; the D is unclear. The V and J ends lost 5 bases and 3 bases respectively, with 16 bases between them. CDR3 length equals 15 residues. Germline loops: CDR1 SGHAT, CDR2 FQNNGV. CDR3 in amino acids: CASSRRVFDDYGYTF. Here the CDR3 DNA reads TGTGCCAGCAGCCGACGGGTGTTTGACGACTATGGCTACACCTTC.

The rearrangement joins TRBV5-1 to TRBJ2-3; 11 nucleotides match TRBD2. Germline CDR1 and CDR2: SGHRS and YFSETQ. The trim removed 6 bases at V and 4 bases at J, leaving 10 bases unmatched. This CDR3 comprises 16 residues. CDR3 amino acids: CASNLRTSGYADTQYF. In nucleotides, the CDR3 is TGCGCCAGCAACCTAAGGACTAGCGGGTACGCAGATACGCAGTATTTT.

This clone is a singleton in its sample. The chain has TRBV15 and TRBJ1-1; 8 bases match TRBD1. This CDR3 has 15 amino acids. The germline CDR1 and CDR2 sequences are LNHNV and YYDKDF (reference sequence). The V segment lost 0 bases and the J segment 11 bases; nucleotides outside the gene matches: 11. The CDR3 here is CATSRDRDRILGAFF. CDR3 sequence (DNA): TGTGCCACCAGCAGAGATCGGGACAGGATCTTGGGCGCTTTCTTT. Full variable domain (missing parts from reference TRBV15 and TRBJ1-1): DAMVIQNPRYQVTQFGKPVTLSCSQTLNHNVMYWYQQKSSQAPKLLFHYYDKDFNNEADTPDNFQSRRPNTSFCFLDIRSPGLGDTAMYLCATSRDRDRILGAFFGQGTRLTVV.

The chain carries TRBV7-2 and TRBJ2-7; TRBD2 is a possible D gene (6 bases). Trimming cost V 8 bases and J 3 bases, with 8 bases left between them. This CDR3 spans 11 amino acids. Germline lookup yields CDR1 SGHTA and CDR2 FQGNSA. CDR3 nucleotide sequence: TGTGCCAGCGGGGGGAACTACGAGCAGTACTTC. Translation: CASGGNYEQYF.

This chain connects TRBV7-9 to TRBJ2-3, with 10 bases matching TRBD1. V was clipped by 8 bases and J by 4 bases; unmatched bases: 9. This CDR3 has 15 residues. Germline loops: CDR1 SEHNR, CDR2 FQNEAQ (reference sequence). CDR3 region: CASGQGTGVADTQYF. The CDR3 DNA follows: TGTGCCAGCGGACAGGGGACAGGGGTTGCAGATACGCAGTATTTT.